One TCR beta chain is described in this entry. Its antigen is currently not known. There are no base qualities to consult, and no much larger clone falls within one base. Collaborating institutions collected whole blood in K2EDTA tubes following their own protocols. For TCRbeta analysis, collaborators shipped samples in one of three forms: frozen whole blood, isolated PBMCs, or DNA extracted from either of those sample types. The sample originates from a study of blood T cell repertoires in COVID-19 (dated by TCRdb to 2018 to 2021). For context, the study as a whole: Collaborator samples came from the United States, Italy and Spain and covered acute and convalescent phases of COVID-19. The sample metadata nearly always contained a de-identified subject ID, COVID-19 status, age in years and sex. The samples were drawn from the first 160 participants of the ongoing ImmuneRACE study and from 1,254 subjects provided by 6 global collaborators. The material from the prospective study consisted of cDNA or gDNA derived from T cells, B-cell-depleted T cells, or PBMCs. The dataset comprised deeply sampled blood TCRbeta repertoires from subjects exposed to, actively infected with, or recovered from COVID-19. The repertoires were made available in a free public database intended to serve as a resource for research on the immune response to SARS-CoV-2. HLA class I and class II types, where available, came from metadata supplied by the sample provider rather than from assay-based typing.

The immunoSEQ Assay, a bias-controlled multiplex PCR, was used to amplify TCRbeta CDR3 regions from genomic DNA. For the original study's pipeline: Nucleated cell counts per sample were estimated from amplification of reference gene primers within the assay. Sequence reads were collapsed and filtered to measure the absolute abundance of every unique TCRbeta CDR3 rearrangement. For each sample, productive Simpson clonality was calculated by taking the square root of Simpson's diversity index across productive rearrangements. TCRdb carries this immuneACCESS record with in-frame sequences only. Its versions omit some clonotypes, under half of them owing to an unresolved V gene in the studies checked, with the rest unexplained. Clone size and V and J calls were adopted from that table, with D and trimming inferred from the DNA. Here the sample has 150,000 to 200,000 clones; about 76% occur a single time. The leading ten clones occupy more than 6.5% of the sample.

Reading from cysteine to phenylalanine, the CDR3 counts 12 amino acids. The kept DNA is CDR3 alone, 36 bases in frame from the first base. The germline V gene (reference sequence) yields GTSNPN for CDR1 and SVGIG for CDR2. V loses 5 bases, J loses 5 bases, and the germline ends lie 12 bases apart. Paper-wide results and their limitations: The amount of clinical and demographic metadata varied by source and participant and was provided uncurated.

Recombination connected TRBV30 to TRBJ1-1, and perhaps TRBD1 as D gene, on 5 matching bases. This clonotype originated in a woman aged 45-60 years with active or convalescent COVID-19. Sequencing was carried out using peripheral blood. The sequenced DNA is TGTGCCTGGGGGGCCTTCAAGACTGAAGCTTTCTTT. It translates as CAWGAFKTEAFF.